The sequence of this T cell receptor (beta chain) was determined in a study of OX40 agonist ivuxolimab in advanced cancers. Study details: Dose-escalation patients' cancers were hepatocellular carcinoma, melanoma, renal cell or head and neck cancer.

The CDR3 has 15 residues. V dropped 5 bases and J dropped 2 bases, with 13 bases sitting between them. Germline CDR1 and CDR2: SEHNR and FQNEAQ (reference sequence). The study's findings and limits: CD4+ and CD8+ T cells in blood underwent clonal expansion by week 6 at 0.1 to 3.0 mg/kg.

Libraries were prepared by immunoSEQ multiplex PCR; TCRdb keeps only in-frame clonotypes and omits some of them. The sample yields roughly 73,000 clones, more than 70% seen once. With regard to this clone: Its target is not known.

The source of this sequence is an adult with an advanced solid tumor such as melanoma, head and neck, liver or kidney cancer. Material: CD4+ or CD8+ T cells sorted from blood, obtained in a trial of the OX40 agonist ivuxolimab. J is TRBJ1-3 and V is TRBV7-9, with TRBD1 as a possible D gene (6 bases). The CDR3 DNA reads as TGTGCCAGCAGCGACAGGAATCTGGCTGGAAACACCATATATTTT. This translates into CASSDRNLAGNTIYF.